These 27 T cell receptor beta chains were sequenced from one sample in a study of T-cell memory formation after mild COVID-19 (dated by TCRdb to the early 2020s). Libraries were prepared through 5' RACE. TCRdb names Illumina NovaSeq 6000 as the instrument used. TCRdb ran its own pipeline on the public reads, namely fastp trimming at Q25 and MiXCR clone calling, and kept in-frame beta chains. Each CDR3 protein appears once, grouped with its most common genes and DNA. The sample table contains around 300,000 distinct CDR3 sequences; only one count was recorded for approximately 14% of them. The ten largest clonotypes hold about a fifth of the sample. The sequenced sample consisted of PBMCs or a T cell subset sorted from them (not recorded which). The receptors stem from a man aged 18-30 years who had mild COVID-19 (a few samples of this study predate the infection). The sample titles of this study are shuffled in the database, so cell type and time point are left out; the donor was told from shared clones.

This clonotype has a count of ten or more. The chain couples TRBV6-6 to TRBJ2-1, with D maybe TRBD1 (6 bases). In germline, CDR1 is MNHNY, CDR2 SVGAGI (reference sequence). CDR3 length equals 13 residues. Trimming stripped 7 bases from V and 3 bases from J, with 10 bases between. The CDR3 region is CASTQGYYNEQFF. The DNA for the CDR3 is TGTGCCAGCACACAGGGATACTACAATGAGCAGTTCTTC.

J is TRBJ2-1 and V is TRBV7-2; the D is unclear. V lost 0 bases to trimming and J lost 8 bases, with 14 bases between them. Germline V lookup: CDR1 SGHTA, CDR2 FQGNSA. The CDR3 is 15 amino acids. Here the CDR3 reads CASSLASAAGDEQFF. CDR3 sequence (DNA): TGTGCCAGCAGCTTAGCCTCAGCCGCTGGGGATGAGCAGTTCTTC.

This clonotype was seen more than once but under ten times. The chain employs TRBV6-5 and TRBJ1-2, with 8 bases matching TRBD1. The CDR3 runs 15 residues. The germline V gene has CDR1 MNHEY and CDR2 SVGAGI. The junction had 6 bases not matched to a gene; V was cut back by 1 base and J by 5 bases. The CDR3 DNA reads as TGTGCCAGCAGTTACTTGGCAGGGGGCGGGTATGGCTACACCTTC. It specifies CASSYLAGGGYGYTF.

This clonotype was found a few times. The V gene is TRBV6-1, the J gene TRBJ2-7; tentatively, D is TRBD2 (5 bases). With 7 bases removed from V and 7 bases from J, the gap between germline ends came to 17 bases. Germline assignment: CDR1 MNHNS and CDR2 SASEGT. CDR3 length: 13 residues. CDR3 nucleotides: TGTGCCAGCATGACCCCTTTCCCGGGGGAGCAGTACGTC. Its translation: CASMTPFPGEQYV.

V usage is TRBV3-1 and J usage is TRBJ2-3; D is uncertain. This CDR3 comprises 17 residues. The germline V and J ends were trimmed by 4 bases and 2 bases, with 19 bases remaining between them. Germline V gene sequence: CDR1 LGHDT, CDR2 YNNKEL (reference sequence). The CDR3 coding sequence is TGTGCCAGCAGCCGCACTCCCGCCCGGGCCAACACAGATACGCAGTATTTT. This translates into CASSRTPARANTDTQYF.

The genes are TRBV13 and TRBJ1-1, with D possibly being TRBD1 (5 bases). V lost 2 bases and J 11 bases, leaving 15 bases between the germline ends. The germline CDR1 and CDR2 sequences are PRHDT and FYEKMQ (reference sequence). CDR3 size: 13 residues. The CDR3 region has the DNA TGTGCCAGCAGCTTAAAGCTCAGGGCGGAGGCTTTCTTT. Translation gives CASSLKLRAEAFF.

This clonotype was observed a few times. J is TRBJ1-1 and V is TRBV24-1, with unresolved D. The germline CDR1 and CDR2 sequences are KGHDR and SFDVKD. The CDR3 runs to 13 residues. The ends were cut back, 5 bases at V and 5 bases at J, with 11 bases in the middle. This chain's CDR3 is CATSAGVLTEAFF. CDR3 nucleotide sequence: TGTGCCACCAGTGCGGGAGTGTTAACTGAAGCTTTCTTT.

The V call is TRBV7-2, the J call TRBJ2-7; 7 positions agree with TRBD2. Per germline, CDR1 SGHTA and CDR2 FQGNSA. This CDR3 has 17 amino acids. The V segment lost 1 base and the J segment 3 bases; nucleotides outside the gene matches: 12. This CDR3 reads CASSLVGGGAIFYEQYF. The CDR3 DNA sequence: TGTGCCAGCAGCTTAGTTGGGGGGGGAGCGATTTTCTACGAGCAGTACTTC.

This rearrangement joins TRBV28 to TRBJ2-1; the match to TRBD1 covers 10 bases. The CDR3 is 16 residues long. CDR1 and CDR2 from the germline V gene are MDHEN and SYDVKM. After removal of 6 bases from V and 8 bases from J, the junction contained 13 bases not matched to a gene. The CDR3 spells CASSLTPGQGRDEQFF. CDR3 in DNA: TGTGCCAGCAGCCTGACGCCGGGACAGGGGAGGGATGAGCAGTTCTTC.

The chain combines TRBV2 with TRBJ2-1; 8 nucleotides match TRBD2. V gave up 8 bases and J gave up 7 bases; unmatched junction bases: 10. Germline CDR1 and CDR2: SNHLY and FYNNEI. This CDR3 has 14 amino acids. CDR3 protein: CASSGGALGNEQFF. The CDR3 DNA reads as TGTGCCAGCTCCGGGGGGGCCCTCGGGAATGAGCAGTTCTTC.

The rearrangement joins TRBV18 to TRBJ2-7; D is uncertain. Trimming cost V 3 bases and J 7 bases, with 10 bases left between them. CDR1 and CDR2 from the germline V gene are KGHSH and LQKENI. The CDR3 is made up of 12 amino acids. The CDR3 nucleotides are TGTGCCAGCTCACCCTCGACCCGGGAGCAGTACTTC. This gives the protein CASSPSTREQYF.

This clonotype was recorded many times. The V and J genes are TRBV5-8 and TRBJ2-3; 13 nucleotides line up with TRBD2. Germline CDR1 and CDR2: SGHTS and YDEGEE. Losses at the gene ends were 4 bases for V and 6 bases for J; bases not matched to a gene: 2. This CDR3 comprises 14 residues. CDR3 sequence: CASSLLAGGDTQYF. In DNA, the CDR3 is TGTGCCAGCAGCCTACTAGCGGGGGGGGATACGCAGTATTTT.

This clonotype showed up many times. CDR3 DNA: TGTGCCATCAGTGAGTCCGGGACAGGGGGGGATGAGCAGTTCTTC. It yields the protein CAISESGTGGDEQFF. The genes are TRBV10-3 and TRBJ2-1; 11 bases agree with TRBD1. The CDR3 extends over 15 amino acids. V was clipped by 0 bases and J by 8 bases; unmatched bases: 3. Germline loops: CDR1 ENHRY, CDR2 SYGVKD.

The V gene is TRBV20-1, the J gene TRBJ1-6; the match to TRBD1 covers 9 bases. The CDR3 consists of 14 residues. Looked up from germline, CDR1 is DFQATT and CDR2 is SNEGSKA (reference sequence). J lost 4 bases, V lost 6 bases, and 4 bases had no gene match. The CDR3 region has the DNA TGCAGTGCAGAGACAGGGGGTTATAATTCACCCCTCCACTTT. Translated: CSAETGGYNSPLHF.

The chain uses TRBV7-2 and TRBJ1-6; D gene uncertain. CDR1 is SGHTA and CDR2 is FQGNSA in the germline V gene. The CDR3 has 13 residues. Between the trimmed V and J ends, which lost 5 bases and 6 bases, there was a span of 8 bases. The CDR3 bases are TGTGCCAGCAGCCCCATTAGTAATTCACCCCTCCACTTT. This encodes CASSPISNSPLHF.

This clonotype was observed a handful of times. This chain uses TRBV4-3 with TRBJ2-1; D remains ambiguous. The CDR3 length is 16 residues. Germline lookup yields CDR1 LGHNA and CDR2 YSLEER. V shed 0 bases and J shed 0 bases, with 9 bases lying between them. This CDR3 reads CASSQDSGRSYNEQFF. CDR3 DNA: TGCGCCAGCAGCCAAGATTCCGGCCGCTCCTACAATGAGCAGTTCTTC.

The chain employs TRBV20-1 and TRBJ2-5; the D gene is possibly TRBD2 (6 bases). CDR1 DFQATT and CDR2 SNEGSKA come from the germline V gene (reference sequence). The CDR3 has 13 residues. V lost 6 bases and J 5 bases, leaving 16 bases between the germline ends. The CDR3 loop reads CSAARAAGETQYF. The DNA for the CDR3 is TGCAGTGCCGCGCGGGCCGCGGGGGAGACCCAGTACTTC.

The rearrangement uses TRBV4-3 and TRBJ2-2, with TRBD1 matching 8 bases. From germline, CDR1 is LGHNA and CDR2 YSLEER. This CDR3 spans 16 amino acids. The V and J ends lost 2 bases and 3 bases, in that order; junction bases with no gene match: 5. CDR3 residues: CASSQQDRVDTGELFF. As DNA, the CDR3 is TGCGCCAGCAGCCAACAGGACAGGGTAGACACCGGGGAGCTGTTTTTT.

The V and J genes are TRBV4-3 and TRBJ1-2; 9 nucleotides agree with TRBD1. This CDR3 comprises 16 residues. CDR1 and CDR2 (germline): LGHNA, YSLEER. The ends lost 4 bases at V and 3 bases at J; junction bases unmatched: 9. CDR3 region: CASSPRTGAPDYGYTF. CDR3 coding DNA: TGCGCCAGCAGCCCTAGGACAGGGGCCCCGGACTATGGCTACACCTTC.

The chain links TRBV4-1 to TRBJ1-6; a weak D match, TRBD1 (5 bases). V was cut by 5 bases and J by 7 bases, with 21 bases left in between. This CDR3 has 17 amino acids. CDR1 is MGHRA, CDR2 YSYEKL, per germline. The CDR3 sequence is CASSESPRRGLNSPLHF. CDR3 in DNA: TGCGCCAGCAGCGAATCGCCTAGGAGGGGACTCAATTCACCCCTCCACTTT.

In DNA form, the CDR3 reads TGCAGTGCTGGGGCTTCTCTAGAGACCCAGTACTTC. Protein: CSAGASLETQYF. This sequence joins TRBV20-1 and TRBJ2-5; perhaps TRBD1 as D (5 bases). V was shortened by 5 bases and J by 4 bases, with 11 bases between the two germline ends. This CDR3 spans 12 amino acids. Per germline, CDR1 DFQATT and CDR2 SNEGSKA (reference sequence).

The V gene is TRBV7-9, the J gene TRBJ2-3, with a tentative D call TRBD2 (6 bases). Trimming cost V 2 bases and J 2 bases, with 14 bases left between them. The CDR3 is made up of 16 amino acids. CDR1 is SEHNR, CDR2 FQNEAQ, per germline (reference sequence). The CDR3 region is CASSLSGGANTDTQYF. The CDR3 DNA reads TGTGCCAGCAGCTTAAGCGGCGGGGCGAACACAGATACGCAGTATTTT.

In this sample, this clonotype turned up a few times. This chain uses TRBV9 with TRBJ2-3; the match to TRBD2 covers 7 bases. This CDR3 is built from 15 residues. V trimming: 5 bases; J trimming: 2 bases; junction bases outside the gene matches: 8. In germline, CDR1 is SGDLS, CDR2 YYNGEE. CDR3 protein: CASSQREGTTDTQYF. For the CDR3, the DNA is TGTGCCAGCAGTCAAAGGGAGGGGACCACAGATACGCAGTATTTT.

This clonotype was observed at least ten times. The rearrangement joins TRBV10-2 to TRBJ2-3; TRBD2 might be the D (7 bases). Deletions cut 7 bases from V and 2 bases from J, with 13 bases between. This CDR3 has 14 amino acids. Germline V gene sequence: CDR1 WSHSY, CDR2 SAAADI. This CDR3 reads CASIYRGATDTQYF. The CDR3, as DNA: TGCGCCAGCATTTATCGGGGGGCCACAGATACGCAGTATTTT.

V is TRBV5-1 and J is TRBJ1-1; TRBD1 might be the D (6 bases). The CDR3 totals 14 residues. Germline V gene sequence: CDR1 SGHRS, CDR2 YFSETQ. The germline V and J ends were trimmed by 0 bases and 7 bases, with 13 bases remaining between them. The CDR3 loop reads CASSLDTAGDEAFF. CDR3 nucleotide sequence: TGCGCCAGCAGCTTGGACACGGCAGGGGATGAAGCTTTCTTT.

This clonotype was observed a few times. The rearrangement links TRBV27 to TRBJ2-2, with TRBD2 matching 10 bases. The V gene's germline CDR1 is MNHEY and CDR2 SMNVEV (reference sequence). Trimming at V came to 3 bases and at J to 7 bases, leaving 8 bases not matched to a gene. The CDR3 is made up of 16 amino acids. CDR3 region: CASSFTSGVVNGELFF. CDR3 DNA sequence: TGTGCCAGCAGTTTTACTAGCGGGGTCGTTAACGGGGAGCTGTTTTTT.

This clonotype came up a few times. This chain uses TRBV20-1 with TRBJ2-7; 12 bases are shared with TRBD2. V was clipped by 5 bases and J by 6 bases; unmatched bases: 5. CDR1 and CDR2 (germline): DFQATT, SNEGSKA (reference sequence). This CDR3 is 13 amino acids long. The CDR3 loop reads CSASSGGATEQYF. The CDR3 DNA sequence: TGCAGTGCTTCTAGCGGGGGGGCGACCGAGCAGTACTTC.